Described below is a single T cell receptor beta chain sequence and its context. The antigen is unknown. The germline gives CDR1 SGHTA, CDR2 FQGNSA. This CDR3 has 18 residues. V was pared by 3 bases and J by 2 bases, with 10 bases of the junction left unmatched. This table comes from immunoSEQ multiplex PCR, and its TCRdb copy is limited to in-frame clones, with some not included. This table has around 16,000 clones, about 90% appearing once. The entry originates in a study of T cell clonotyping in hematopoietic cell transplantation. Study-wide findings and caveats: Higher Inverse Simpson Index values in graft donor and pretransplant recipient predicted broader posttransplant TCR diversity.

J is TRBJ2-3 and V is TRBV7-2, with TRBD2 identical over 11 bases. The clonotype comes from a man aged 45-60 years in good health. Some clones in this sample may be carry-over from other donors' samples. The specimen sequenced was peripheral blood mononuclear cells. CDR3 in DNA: TGTGCCAGCAGCTTGGCGGCTAGCGGGGGGATTTTCACAGATACGCAGTATTTT. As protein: CASSLAASGGIFTDTQYF.